The rows below give T cell receptor beta chains drawn from one sample of a study of T cell repertoires in cytomegalovirus infection. TCRdb reprocessed the reads via MiXCR and lists one record per CDR3 protein. The sample consists of 100,000 or so distinct CDR3 sequences, around 40% of them appearing once. No antigen is known for these receptors. The input for sequencing was CD8+ T cells from cultured PBMCs, taken from culture after CMV antigen stimulation. The receptors originated from a human donor in good health (CMV status not recorded). Some clones in this sample may be carry-over from other donors' samples. Each CDR3 is given with its conserved first and last residue. The D gene is left open where the match is weak. Some rows mark clone size as missing; the rest say once, few, many or name a class of expanded clone.

TRBV2	many	.	TRBJ2-1	CASSEWSYNEQFF	TGTGCCAGCAGTGAGTGGTCCTACAATGAGCAGTTCTTC
TRBV3-1	.	.	TRBJ1-3	CASSPQGSGNTIYF	TGTGCCAGCAGCCCTCAGGGCTCTGGAAACACCATATATTTT
TRBV7-4	.	.	TRBJ2-7	CASSLLYYEQYF	TGTGCCAGCAGCTTACTTTACTACGAGCAGTACTTC
TRBV7-6	.	.	TRBJ2-4	CASSLWGMSDGSENIQYF	TGTGCCAGCAGCTTATGGGGCATGTCCGACGGAAGCGAAAACATTCAGTACTTC
TRBV6-5	many	.	TRBJ2-7	CASSYSRVTFYEQYF	TGTGCCAGCAGTTACTCGAGGGTAACGTTCTACGAGCAGTACTTC
TRBV24-1	.	TRBD1	TRBJ2-7	CATRDDRGDPYEQYF	TGTGCCACCAGAGACGACAGGGGAGACCCCTACGAGCAGTACTTC
TRBV28	many	TRBD1	TRBJ2-2	CASRGQGLKDRTGELFF	TGTGCCAGCAGGGGACAGGGTCTTAAAGATAGGACCGGGGAGCTGTTTTTT
TRBV7-8	few	.	TRBJ1-5	CASSLAEGRYSNQPQHF	TGTGCCAGCAGCTTAGCGGAGGGGAGATATAGCAATCAGCCCCAGCATTTT
TRBV11-3	.	.	TRBJ2-1	CASSLDLGGSYNEQFF	TGTGCCAGCAGCTTAGATCTAGGGGGGTCCTACAATGAGCAGTTCTTC
TRBV14	.	.	TRBJ1-3	CASSQVGGAVGNTIYF	TGTGCCAGCAGCCAAGTTGGTGGGGCAGTTGGAAACACCATATATTTT
TRBV7-9	few	.	TRBJ2-7	CASSPRQGLETYEQYF	TGTGCCAGCAGCCCCCGTCAGGGGCTAGAGACCTACGAGCAGTACTTC
TRBV5-1	.	TRBD1	TRBJ2-2	CASATGTDTGELFF	TGCGCCAGCGCTACCGGGACAGACACCGGGGAGCTGTTTTTT
TRBV20-1	few	.	TRBJ2-7	CSSFPTDVNYEQYF	TGCAGTTCATTCCCCACCGACGTAAACTACGAGCAGTACTTC
TRBV7-8	few	TRBD2	TRBJ2-1	CASSDGLAGGNEQFF	TGTGCCAGCAGCGACGGACTAGCGGGGGGCAATGAGCAGTTCTTC